Described below is a single TCR beta chain sequence and its context. The antigen this receptor binds is unknown. No much larger clone exists at a distance of one base, and base qualities are not known. CDR1 SQVTM and CDR2 ANQGSEA were looked up in the germline V gene. The CDR3 contains 12 residues, cysteine and phenylalanine counted. The entry retains the CDR3 DNA only, 36 bases that are in frame from base 1. The junction carries 15 bases between V and J, which are trimmed by 8 bases and 5 bases respectively. TCR beta CDR3 regions were amplified from RNA transcripts for repertoire sequencing. A first-round RT-PCR used HTBI primers with the Qiagen OneStep RT-PCR kit, followed by a second-round multiplex PCR, size selection and purification. Libraries were sequenced paired-end with 100 bp reads on an Illumina HiSeq2000. The original pipeline was this. SOAPnuke was used to process the reads, throwing out any read that had adapters, had uncalled bases, had a mean Phred below 15, or lacked an exact constant-primer or identifier match. COPE v1.2.5 was used to merge the high-quality paired reads. Unique nucleotide sequences were defined as clonotypes and aligned to IMGT TRB V, D and J references using MiTCR v1.1. Analysis was restricted to V-J combinations with a frequency above 0.0001, which covered about 99% of repertoires. For each V-J combination, a TCR clonal expansion and chaos score was defined as the ratio of F50 clonal expansion to chaos observed in the TCRdist matrix. Welch's t-statistics and random forest were used to narrow the features down to more than 10 V-J combinations, which were then fed into a naive Bayes classifier. The Morisita-Horn index was used to measure how similar the thyroid and blood repertoires were. Clones were called with MiXCR by TCRdb after fastp trimmed the public reads at Q25, and only in-frame beta chains were retained. Rows merge per CDR3 protein into single entries with the most common DNA and genes. What appears here as the V and J calls and clone size reflects TCRdb's work, not the paper's. The sample contains around 600,000 distinct CDR3 sequences, 35% to 45% of them found a single time. The ten largest clones represent roughly 3.5% of the sample.

Ophthalmopathy patients were characterized by moderately to severely active disease, a Clinical Activity Score of at least 3, a NOSPECS grade of at least 4, and a disease duration under 3 months. Patients with other autoimmune diseases, uncontrolled infections, pregnancy or lactation were excluded. Clinical symptoms, serum thyroxine, TRAb, thyroid ultrasound and orbital computed tomography were used for diagnosis. PBMCs were isolated from 7.5 to 10 ml of fresh peripheral blood by Ficoll-Paque density gradient centrifugation. Total RNA was extracted with Trizol reagent and quality-checked on an Agilent 2100 Bioanalyzer. The data were taken from a study of Graves' ophthalmopathy and Graves' hyperthyroidism listed by TCRdb under 2018. Concerning the study at large: Peripheral blood was collected at initial diagnosis, prior to any treatment. A discovery set of about a hundred patients (around 45 ophthalmopathy, 55 to 60 stable hyperthyroidism) was enrolled to explore V-J signatures distinguishing ophthalmopathy from hyperthyroidism. An independent validation cohort was composed of around 19 hyperthyroidism patients and around 16 patients who later progressed from hyperthyroidism to ophthalmopathy. In five to seven hyperthyroidism patients, T-cell repertoires of thyroid tissue and blood were compared. TCR beta repertoire signatures were used to distinguish Graves' ophthalmopathy from Graves' hyperthyroidism and to predict progression to ophthalmopathy. Once sampling was done, hyperthyroidism patients were given methimazole at a starting dose of 30 mg daily, while ophthalmopathy patients were given high-dose intravenous methylprednisolone. In total, 135 blood samples were TCR-sequenced: 43 ophthalmopathy, over 70 hyperthyroidism and about 17 hyperthyroidism-to-ophthalmopathy patients. Study-wide findings and limitations: Among expanded thyroid clonotypes with frequency above 0.001, most also showed up in blood, which suggests that blood repertoires may reflect the thyroid immune response. Ophthalmopathy was separated from stable hyperthyroidism by the 13-signature model with more than 85% sensitivity and 81% to 83% specificity in cross-validation and with 80%/75% in the test set. No statistical method was used to set the sample size in advance, and the investigators knew which group each participant was assigned to. In validation, the model predicted ophthalmopathy progression with 55% to 71% sensitivity and roughly 72% specificity; 12 predicted patients were CT-confirmed with GO in a median of about 7.1 months.

Sample: peripheral blood. This sequence originates from an adult man with Graves' ophthalmopathy. Recombination linked TRBV29-1 to TRBJ2-5, with the D call tentatively TRBD1 or TRBD2, each fitting 5 bases. The bases are TGCAGCTTCCTTGATGAGGGGGAGACCCAGTACTTC. Translated, this is CSFLDEGETQYF.